One and the same sample provided the 14 T cell receptor beta chains below, sequenced in a study of OX40 agonist ivuxolimab in advanced cancers. Clones were read by immunoSEQ multiplex PCR, and TCRdb kept only the in-frame ones, dropping some. Of over 60,000 clones in the sample, less than 90% were seen once. The specimen was CD4+ or CD8+ T cells sorted from blood, collected in a trial of the OX40 agonist ivuxolimab. The source is an adult with an advanced solid tumor such as melanoma, head and neck, liver or kidney cancer.

This chain uses TRBV7-8 with TRBJ1-4, with no clear D. CDR3 length equals 17 residues. CDR1 and CDR2 from the germline V gene are SGHVS and FQNEAQ. V was trimmed by 0 bases and J by 0 bases, leaving 11 bases between them. CDR3 nucleotide sequence: TGTGCCAGCAGCTTAGCCAGGAGGGCAGCAACTAATGAAAAACTGTTTTTT. Protein product: CASSLARRAATNEKLFF. The variable domain in full, completed from reference TRBV7-8 and TRBJ1-4, reads GAGVSQSPRYKVAKRGQDVALRCDPISGHVSLFWYQQALGQGPEFLTYFQNEAQLDKSGLPSDRFFAERPEGSVSTLKIQRTQQEDSAVYLCASSLARRAATNEKLFFGSGTQLSVL.

V gene TRBV28 combines with J gene TRBJ2-1, with 8 bases that match TRBD2. The CDR3 is 13 residues long. Germline loops: CDR1 MDHEN, CDR2 SYDVKM. V shed 5 bases and J 11 bases; nucleotides not matched to a gene: 8. The CDR3 spells CASSALTSGQQFF. DNA of the CDR3: TGTGCCAGCAGTGCGTTAACTAGCGGCCAGCAGTTCTTC.

DNA of the CDR3: TGTGCCAGCTCACCCCGAGCGGGAGCCGCCGACGAGCAGTACTTC. Translating it yields CASSPRAGAADEQYF. The genes are TRBV18 and TRBJ2-7; TRBD2 matches at 8 bases. This CDR3 has 15 amino acids. Germline V CDR1 and CDR2: KGHSH, LQKENI. The V gene end was trimmed by 3 bases and the J gene end by 5 bases; junction bases not matched to a gene: 9.

The rearrangement links TRBV6-5 to TRBJ1-4, with unresolved D. Germline V lookup: CDR1 MNHEY, CDR2 SVGAGI. The CDR3 extends over 13 amino acids. The V and J ends lost 6 bases and 8 bases respectively, with 13 bases between them. The CDR3 nucleotides read TGTGCCAGCAGGGCCGAAGGAAGGGAAAAACTGTTTTTT. It translates to CASRAEGREKLFF.

V usage is TRBV7-2 and J usage is TRBJ1-2, with 7 bases lining up with TRBD1. The CDR3 is 14 amino acids. Losses at the gene ends were 1 base for V and 6 bases for J; bases not matched to a gene: 5. Per the germline V gene, CDR1 is SGHTA and CDR2 is FQGNSA. The CDR3 nucleotides read TGTGCCAGCAGCTTAGTACAGGGGAAAGATGGCTACACCTTC. Translating it yields CASSLVQGKDGYTF.

This sequence joins TRBV5-1 and TRBJ2-3; D remains ambiguous. Between the trimmed V and J ends, which lost 4 bases and 1 base, there was a span of 7 bases. This CDR3 region has 13 residues. The germline V gene has CDR1 SGHRS and CDR2 YFSETQ. The CDR3 region is CASSPGGTDTQYF. The CDR3 bases are TGCGCCAGCAGCCCTGGGGGCACAGATACGCAGTATTTT.

V is TRBV4-3 and J is TRBJ1-2; TRBD1 matches 7 bases. The J segment lost 4 bases and the V segment lost 2 bases, leaving 7 bases of the junction unmatched. CDR1 is LGHNA and CDR2 is YSLEER in the germline V gene. The CDR3 extends over 15 amino acids. The CDR3 reads CASSQQGVGGYGYTF. In nucleotides, the CDR3 is TGCGCCAGCAGCCAACAGGGGGTTGGTGGCTATGGCTACACCTTC.

This clone occurred a few times. CDR3 residues: CASSALGRSSPLHF. CDR3 sequence (DNA): TGTGCCAGCAGCGCCCTCGGAAGGAGCTCACCCCTCCACTTT. This chain connects TRBV9 to TRBJ1-6; D not certain. V was cut by 3 bases and J by 10 bases, with 14 bases left in between. The CDR3 spans 14 residues. Germline V gene sequence: CDR1 SGDLS, CDR2 YYNGEE.

The rearrangement links TRBV7-7 to TRBJ2-2; D remains ambiguous. CDR1 and CDR2 (germline): SSHAT, FNYEAQ (reference sequence). This CDR3 contains 14 residues. V lost 1 base and J lost 2, with 5 bases in between. The CDR3 nucleotides read TGTGCCAGCAGCTTAGGGGGAAACACCGGGGAGCTGTTTTTT. Translation: CASSLGGNTGELFF.

This clone was recorded only once. The chain carries TRBV28 and TRBJ1-3; D may be TRBD1 (5 bases). Deletions cut 3 bases from V and 0 bases from J, with 9 bases between. The CDR3 is 15 amino acids. Per germline, CDR1 MDHEN and CDR2 SYDVKM. The CDR3 DNA sequence: TGTGCCAGCAGTTTCGCAGGGAACTCTGGAAACACCATATATTTT. As protein: CASSFAGNSGNTIYF.

A few counts support this clone. Different DNA sequences within this sample yield the same CDR3. This chain connects TRBV27 to TRBJ2-2, with D tentatively TRBD2 (5 bases). The CDR3 loop spans 15 amino acids. The V and J ends lost 3 bases and 0 bases respectively, with 8 bases between them. The V gene's germline CDR1 is MNHEY and CDR2 SMNVEV (reference sequence). The chain's CDR3 is CASSFSGTNTGELFF. The CDR3 region has the DNA TGTGCCAGCAGTTTCAGCGGAACGAACACCGGGGAGCTGTTTTTT.

This clone was counted only a few times. The chain employs TRBV29-1 and TRBJ2-7, with D unclear. The germline V gene encodes CDR1 SQVTM and CDR2 ANQGSEA. The CDR3 is made up of 12 amino acids. V was clipped by 4 bases and J by 2 bases, with 9 bases between them. Here the CDR3 DNA reads TGCAGCGTTGTGACCGGCACCTACGAGCAGTACTTC. Residues: CSVVTGTYEQYF.

The J gene is TRBJ2-7, the V gene TRBV10-3; no reliable D call. CDR3 length: 12 amino acids. CDR1 and CDR2 from the germline V gene are ENHRY and SYGVKD. Trimming left V 2 bases short and J 3 bases short, with 5 bases between. This CDR3 reads CAISEGSYEQYF. Here the CDR3 DNA reads TGTGCCATCAGTGAGGGCAGCTACGAGCAGTACTTC.

This clone was observed a few times. The chain carries TRBV28 and TRBJ2-3; 7 bases line up with TRBD1. Per germline, CDR1 MDHEN and CDR2 SYDVKM. The CDR3 extends over 15 amino acids. The V gene end was trimmed by 6 bases and the J gene end by 0 bases; junction bases not matched to a gene: 6. CDR3 sequence reads: CASSPQGSSTDTQYF. CDR3 DNA: TGTGCCAGCAGCCCACAGGGGTCTAGCACAGATACGCAGTATTTT.